This T cell receptor (beta chain) appears in the sequencing data of a study of response to subunit inactivated influenza vaccine. Findings and limits, study-wide: The authors proposed limited new T cell recruitment per seasonal influenza vaccination.

To note about this clonotype: The antigen is undetermined.

In TCRdb, the RT-PCR reads were re-called with MiXCR into one record per CDR3 protein. The table records some 500,000 distinct CDR3 sequences, about 17% of them present only once. The germline gives CDR1 SEHNR, CDR2 FQNEAQ (reference sequence). The CDR3 has 15 amino acids. Between the trimmed V and J ends, which lost 1 base and 2 bases, there was a span of 9 bases. This clonotype was obtained from a man between 50 and 69 years old who received an inactivated influenza vaccine. The source material was CD4+ T cells sorted from PBMCs, sampled less than 30 months after vaccination. The chain is built from TRBV7-9 and TRBJ2-1; D possibly uses TRBD1 or TRBD2 (5 bases each). CDR3: CASSLVRGTYNEQFF. Here the CDR3 DNA reads TGTGCCAGCAGCTTAGTGAGGGGAACCTACAATGAGCAGTTCTTC.